This T cell receptor (beta chain) was recorded in a study of blood T cells in healthy people across ages. Study-level points and caveats: Comparison with aged donors showed that long-lived donors had more naive CD4+ cells and higher diversity. Age advanced and TCR beta diversity per million T cells fell, roughly linearly.

Together with a sample-barcoded 5' primer, a J-beta primer mix was included in a second PCR lasting 7 to 11 cycles. TCRdb used MiXCR to reprocess the 5' RACE reads, holding one entry per CDR3 protein. The repertoire consists of about 830,000 distinct CDR3 sequences, with around two thirds occurring once and the leading ten covering around a quarter. The ends were cut back, 5 bases at V and 5 bases at J, with 15 bases in the middle. Germline V gives CDR1 SGHTA, CDR2 FQGNSA. The CDR3 runs 14 residues. This clonotype was found once. No antigen is known for it. The donors, aged about 6 to 95, were healthy Caucasians from Russia.

The sample comprised blood. The gene calls are TRBV7-2 and TRBJ2-5; D perhaps matches TRBD1 (5 bases). This receptor was taken from a young man in good health. CDR3 nucleotide sequence: TGTGCCAGCAGCCCCAGGGCCGTGACGGAGACCCAGTACTTC. It translates to CASSPRAVTETQYF.